Listed below are T cell receptor beta chains from one sample, sequenced in a study of blood T cell repertoires in COVID-19. Repertoires were generated with immunoSEQ multiplex PCR, while TCRdb's copy carries only in-frame clones and drops some. Among 250,000 or so clones, 80% to 85% were seen once, and the ten largest hold 3.4%. Sample: PBMCs or T cells enriched from blood (not recorded which). The receptors were sampled from a man aged 50 to 60 who had recovered from COVID-19. CDR3s include the opening cysteine and the closing phenylalanine or tryptophan. D genes are given only for firm matches. Clone sizes are given selectively: once, few, many, or a class where the clone is expanded.

size	D	V	J	CDR3	DNA
-	-	TRBV12-3/TRBV12-4	TRBJ2-1	CASRVRGGYEQFF	TGTGCCAGCAGGGTCAGGGGTGGGTATGAGCAGTTCTTC
-	-	TRBV19	TRBJ1-2	CASSTDSINGYTF	TGTGCCAGTAGTACCGACAGTATCAATGGCTACACCTTC
-	TRBD1	TRBV7-4	TRBJ2-5	CASSFGQGAETQYF	TGTGCCAGCAGCTTCGGACAGGGGGCCGAGACCCAGTACTTC
-	TRBD1	TRBV19	TRBJ1-5	CASSMGSGGGQPQHF	TGTGCCAGTAGTATGGGTTCAGGGGGCGGTCAGCCCCAGCATTTT
-	-	TRBV19	TRBJ1-1	CASSIGRGATEAFF	TGTGCCAGTAGTATCGGGAGAGGGGCTACTGAAGCTTTCTTT
-	-	TRBV5-8	TRBJ1-1	CASSLVAGRNTEAFF	TGTGCCAGCAGCTTGGTGGCAGGGCGGAACACTGAAGCTTTCTTT
-	-	TRBV6-2/TRBV6-3	TRBJ2-1	CASSYAVLGSYNEQFF	TGTGCCAGCAGTTACGCCGTCCTAGGCTCCTACAATGAGCAGTTCTTC
-	-	TRBV15	TRBJ2-7	CATSRDLLEEPSYEQYF	TGTGCCACCAGCAGAGATCTGTTAGAGGAACCCTCCTACGAGCAGTACTTC
-	TRBD2	TRBV13	TRBJ2-1	CASSLRPGLAGNYNEQFF	TGTGCCAGCAGCCTAAGACCGGGACTAGCGGGAAATTACAATGAGCAGTTCTTC
-	-	TRBV29-1	TRBJ2-7	CSVKIGRTYEQYF	TGCAGCGTTAAAATCGGTAGAACCTACGAGCAGTACTTC
-	-	TRBV27	TRBJ1-6	CASSPLITFNSPLHF	TGTGCCAGCAGCCCCCTAATAACGTTTAATTCACCCCTCCACTTT
-	-	TRBV7-3	TRBJ2-1	CASSFSGGNNEQFF	TGTGCCAGCAGCTTTTCGGGGGGCAACAATGAGCAGTTCTTC
-	-	TRBV2	TRBJ1-4	CASSEQGLTNEKLFF	TGTGCCAGCAGTGAACAGGGATTAACTAATGAAAAACTGTTTTTT
-	-	TRBV7-9	TRBJ2-7	CAIPLIYEQYF	TGTGCCATCCCCCTAATCTACGAGCAGTACTTC
few	TRBD2	TRBV3-1/TRBV3-2	TRBJ2-1	CASSQVAGGYYNEQFF	TGTGCCAGCAGCCAAGTAGCGGGGGGATACTACAATGAGCAGTTCTTC
-	TRBD2	TRBV7-6	TRBJ2-1	CASKAAGGAHEQFF	TGTGCCAGCAAAGCAGCGGGGGGGGCCCATGAGCAGTTCTTC
once	-	TRBV9	TRBJ2-5	CASSSHQETQYF	TGTGCCAGCTCTAGTCACCAAGAGACCCAGTACTTC
once	TRBD1	TRBV5-1	TRBJ2-1	CASSLGQGPYNEQFF	TGCGCCAGCAGCTTGGGACAGGGACCCTACAATGAGCAGTTCTTC
-	-	TRBV9	TRBJ2-7	CASSVAGSPYEQYF	TGTGCCAGCAGCGTAGCCGGGTCCCCCTACGAGCAGTACTTC
-	-	TRBV5-4	TRBJ2-7	CASSLSLGSHEQYF	TGTGCCAGCAGCTTGTCGTTAGGGAGCCACGAGCAGTACTTC
few	TRBD1	TRBV6-2/TRBV6-3	TRBJ2-4	CASSWDRTLAKNIQYF	TGTGCCAGCAGTTGGGACAGAACCCTAGCCAAAAACATTCAGTACTTC
-	-	TRBV6-2/TRBV6-3	TRBJ2-7	CASSVAFEQYF	TGTGCCAGCAGTGTAGCCTTCGAGCAGTACTTC
few	-	TRBV4-1	TRBJ1-1	CASCGQLNTEAFF	TGCGCCAGTTGTGGACAGCTGAACACTGAAGCTTTCTTT
once	TRBD2	TRBV5-6	TRBJ2-7	CASSPSGVGEQYF	TGTGCCAGCAGCCCGAGCGGGGTCGGCGAGCAGTACTTC
-	TRBD1	TRBV11-3	TRBJ2-7	CASSLVWQGAYEQYF	TGTGCCAGCAGCTTAGTATGGCAGGGGGCCTACGAGCAGTACTTC
-	-	TRBV3-1/TRBV3-2	TRBJ1-2	CASSHGVRVYGYTF	TGTGCCAGCAGCCATGGTGTTCGGGTATATGGCTACACCTTC
-	-	TRBV27	TRBJ2-7	CASSLRPTQGRSYYEQYF	TGTGCCAGCAGTTTACGCCCCACTCAGGGGCGGTCTTACTACGAGCAGTACTTC
-	TRBD1	TRBV27	TRBJ1-6	CASRRGGGNPNSPLHF	TGTGCCAGCAGAAGAGGGGGCGGGAATCCGAATTCACCCCTCCACTTT
-	-	TRBV4-1	TRBJ2-1	CASSQTYNEQFF	TGCGCCAGCAGCCAAACATACAATGAGCAGTTCTTC
-	TRBD1	TRBV10-3	TRBJ2-3	CAIRETGSTDTQYF	TGTGCCATCAGAGAGACAGGGAGCACAGATACGCAGTATTTT
-	-	TRBV11-2	TRBJ2-5	CASSPTDRLEETQYF	TGTGCCAGCAGCCCGACCGATAGACTAGAAGAGACCCAGTACTTC
few	TRBD1	TRBV4-3	TRBJ1-2	CASSQDRGDSNYGYTF	TGCGCCAGCAGCCAAGATCGAGGGGACAGCAACTATGGCTACACCTTC
-	-	TRBV7-9	TRBJ2-7	CASSWGDRPYEQYF	TGTGCCAGCAGCTGGGGGGACAGACCCTACGAGCAGTACTTC
-	-	TRBV19	TRBJ2-7	CASIPPGGSEQYF	TGTGCCAGTATCCCCCCCGGGGGAAGCGAGCAGTACTTC
-	TRBD2	TRBV10-3	TRBJ2-2	CAISESRSGGTGELFF	TGTGCCATCAGTGAGTCGAGGTCGGGAGGGACCGGGGAGCTGTTTTTT
-	TRBD2	TRBV9	TRBJ2-3	CASSLLSGGASNTQYF	TGTGCCAGCAGCTTACTTAGCGGGGGGGCCTCTAATACGCAGTATTTT
few	-	TRBV20-1	TRBJ1-1	CSAPRSTEAFF	TGCAGTGCCCCTAGGTCCACTGAAGCTTTCTTT
-	-	TRBV27	TRBJ1-1	CASRALGNTEAFF	TGTGCCAGCAGAGCCCTTGGGAACACTGAAGCTTTCTTT
few	-	TRBV20-1	TRBJ1-2	CSAMTPNGYTF	TGCAGTGCTATGACTCCCAATGGCTACACCTTC
-	-	TRBV6-5	TRBJ2-7	CASALEVTYEQYF	TGTGCCAGCGCGCTCGAGGTTACCTACGAGCAGTACTTC
few	-	TRBV29-1	TRBJ1-2	CSVAGYTF	TGCAGCGTTGCGGGCTACACCTTC